Following are 22 T cell receptor beta chains from one sample sequenced in a study of spatial heterogeneity in lung cancer. MiXCR, applied by TCRdb to the 5' RACE reads, yields one record per CDR3 protein. The repertoire holds around 110,000 distinct CDR3 sequences, 12% seen once, with around a sixth in the top ten. Time point specified: blood at routine non-recurrence follow-up after resection. No cells were sorted before sequencing. The whole RNA sequenced was extracted from tumor, nontumor lung or frozen PBMC. The material sequenced was PBMCs, taken at follow-up. The receptors come from a male donor with early-stage non-small cell lung cancer.

Only a few counts were recorded for this clonotype. V gene TRBV4-2 combines with J gene TRBJ2-3, with 7 positions matching TRBD1. V shed 1 base and J 3 bases; nucleotides not matched to a gene: 4. The CDR3 is made up of 15 amino acids. Germline values: CDR1 LGHNA, CDR2 YNFKEQ. The CDR3 here is CASSQGTGVTDTQYF. CDR3 bases: TGTGCCAGCAGCCAAGGTACAGGGGTAACAGATACGCAGTATTTT.

This clonotype occurred a few times. V and J are TRBV11-2 and TRBJ2-7, with 8 bases matching TRBD1. Trimming at V came to 3 bases and at J to 1 base, leaving 2 bases not matched to a gene. This CDR3 region has 14 residues. Germline-derived CDR1 and CDR2 are SGHAT and FQNNGV. This chain's CDR3 is CASSFRDRSYEQYF. Here the CDR3 DNA reads TGTGCCAGCAGCTTCCGGGACAGGTCCTACGAGCAGTACTTC. Combining the CDR3 with reference TRBV11-2 and TRBJ2-7 gives the whole variable domain EAGVAQSPRYKIIEKRQSVAFWCNPISGHATLYWYQQILGQGPKLLIQFQNNGVVDDSQLPKDRFSAERLKGVDSTLKIQPAKLEDSAVYLCASSFRDRSYEQYFGPGTRLTVT.

This clonotype has a handful of counts. The chain combines TRBV27 with TRBJ1-1; D not resolved. V dropped 2 bases and J dropped 1 base, with 8 bases sitting between them. CDR3 length: 14 residues. CDR1 and CDR2 from the germline V gene are MNHEY and SMNVEV (reference sequence). CDR3: CASSLVRGNTEAFF. CDR3 DNA: TGTGCCAGCAGTTTAGTCAGAGGGAACACTGAAGCTTTCTTT.

This clonotype has more than one count but fewer than ten. J is TRBJ1-1 and V is TRBV5-1; possibly TRBD1 for D (6 bases). Trimming left V 0 bases short and J 5 bases short, with 14 bases between. Germline V gene data show CDR1 as SGHRS and CDR2 as YFSETQ. CDR3 size: 15 residues. The CDR3 coding sequence is TGCGCCAGCAGCTTGGACCTAGGGGGAGGTACTGAAGCTTTCTTT. This translates into CASSLDLGGGTEAFF.

This clonotype was counted at least ten times. The rearrangement joins TRBV6-6 to TRBJ1-2, with D perhaps matching TRBD1 (6 bases). CDR1 is MNHNY and CDR2 is SVGAGI in the germline V gene (reference sequence). CDR3 length: 15 amino acids. V gave up 4 bases and J gave up 8 bases, with 20 bases separating them. The CDR3 here is CASSSSDSPLSGYTF. The CDR3 DNA is TGTGCCAGCAGTTCCTCGGACAGCCCTCTAAGCGGCTACACCTTC.

This rearrangement joins TRBV3-1 to TRBJ2-5, with TRBD1 matching 7 bases. The CDR3 runs to 15 residues. Germline V gene sequence: CDR1 LGHDT, CDR2 YNNKEL (reference sequence). J was trimmed by 5 bases and V by 1 base; bases with no gene match: 7. CDR3 residues: CASSQARGIGETQYF. The CDR3 region has the DNA TGTGCCAGCAGCCAAGCCAGGGGGATAGGGGAGACCCAGTACTTC.

The chain carries TRBV18 and TRBJ2-2; D ambiguous. The CDR3 is made up of 14 amino acids. Deletions cut 3 bases from V and 12 bases from J, with 17 bases between. The germline gives CDR1 KGHSH, CDR2 LQKENI. CDR3 protein: CASSPQTQSSKLFF. CDR3 nucleotide sequence: TGTGCCAGCTCACCCCAAACACAGAGCTCGAAGCTGTTTTTT.

This chain connects TRBV29-1 to TRBJ1-1; D might be TRBD1 (6 bases). This CDR3 has 14 residues. Trimming removed 5 bases from V and 4 bases from J, with 17 bases in between. The germline V gene has CDR1 SQVTM and CDR2 ANQGSEA. Here the CDR3 reads CSVQGGTGGTEAFF. CDR3 bases: TGCAGCGTTCAAGGGGGGACCGGAGGCACTGAAGCTTTCTTT.

The CDR3 is CASRGGTVRSTDTQYF. The CDR3 bases are TGTGCCAGCAGGGGGGGGACTGTACGCAGCACAGATACGCAGTATTTT. The chain employs TRBV6-6 and TRBJ2-3, with TRBD2 matching over 7 bases. CDR1 is MNHNY, CDR2 SVGAGI, per germline (reference sequence). V shed 6 bases, J shed 0 bases, and the junction held 9 bases outside the gene matches. The CDR3 consists of 16 residues.

CDR3 coding DNA: TGCAGTGCTAAGGGAAGTGCTAATGAAAAACTGTTTTTT. This codes for CSAKGSANEKLFF. The chain has TRBV20-1 and TRBJ1-4; D call uncertain. CDR1 is DFQATT and CDR2 is SNEGSKA in the germline V gene (reference sequence). With 4 bases removed from V and 3 bases from J, the gap between germline ends came to 9 bases. This CDR3 is built from 13 residues.

The chain has TRBV4-1 and TRBJ2-2; possibly TRBD1 for D (6 bases). Germline assignment: CDR1 MGHRA and CDR2 YSYEKL. Trimming took 1 base from V and 4 from J, leaving 22 bases between them. This CDR3 region has 19 residues. The CDR3 loop reads CASSQGKQGRRESTGELFF. CDR3 coding DNA: TGCGCCAGCAGCCAAGGGAAACAGGGTCGGAGAGAGAGCACCGGGGAGCTGTTTTTT.

This clonotype was seen at least ten times. The V and J genes are TRBV28 and TRBJ1-5; D may be TRBD1 (5 bases). Trimming removed 3 bases from V and 1 base from J, with 7 bases in between. This CDR3 is 14 amino acids long. Per germline, CDR1 MDHEN and CDR2 SYDVKM. CDR3 residues: CASSFRASNQPQHF. Written as DNA, the CDR3 is TGTGCCAGCAGTTTCAGGGCCAGCAATCAGCCCCAGCATTTT.

This clonotype was seen repeatedly, ten times or more. The chain combines TRBV7-9 with TRBJ1-6, with TRBD1 as a possible D gene (6 bases). Trimming cost V 5 bases and J 7 bases, with 12 bases left between them. The germline V gene has CDR1 SEHNR and CDR2 FQNEAQ (reference sequence). The CDR3 has 14 amino acids. The CDR3 region has the DNA TGTGCCAGCAGCCTCGGACAGAACAATTCACCCCTCCACTTT. It yields the protein CASSLGQNNSPLHF.

This clonotype has just a few counts. The chain couples TRBV20-1 to TRBJ1-5; D is perhaps TRBD1 (5 bases). Trimming took 3 bases from V and 7 from J, leaving 16 bases between them. Germline CDR1 reads DFQATT; CDR2 reads SNEGSKA (reference sequence). The CDR3 has 14 amino acids. The CDR3 DNA follows: TGCAGTGCTAGTGGGCAGGGTAGAATGCAGCCCCAGCATTTT. This encodes CSASGQGRMQPQHF.

The V call is TRBV10-3, the J call TRBJ2-3; D unresolved. The CDR3 is 13 residues long. V lost 0 bases and J lost 12, with 13 bases in between. Per the germline V gene, CDR1 is ENHRY and CDR2 is SYGVKD. The CDR3 sequence: CAISESGKVGQYF. Written as DNA, the CDR3 is TGTGCCATCAGTGAGTCAGGGAAGGTTGGCCAGTATTTT.

There are many counts of this clonotype. The V gene is TRBV20-1, the J gene TRBJ1-2; TRBD1 matches 9 bases. After removal of 3 bases from V and 3 bases from J, the junction contained 8 bases not matched to a gene. CDR1 is DFQATT, CDR2 SNEGSKA, per germline (reference sequence). The CDR3 is 15 amino acids. In DNA form, the CDR3 reads TGCAGTGCTAGGCCCGGGACAGGGTTTGACTATGGCTACACCTTC. Protein sequence: CSARPGTGFDYGYTF.

In its sample, this clonotype was seen a few times. The chain links TRBV7-9 to TRBJ2-3; weak D call: TRBD1 (5 bases). V was clipped by 5 bases and J by 0 bases, with 6 bases between them. CDR3 length: 13 residues. Germline lookup yields CDR1 SEHNR and CDR2 FQNEAQ (reference sequence). The CDR3 nucleotides read TGTGCCAGCAGCAGACAGAGCACAGATACGCAGTATTTT. As protein: CASSRQSTDTQYF.

This clonotype was picked up a small number of times. This chain links TRBV10-3 with TRBJ2-1; unclear D gene. Germline V gives CDR1 ENHRY, CDR2 SYGVKD. Trimming took off 11 bases at V and 0 bases at J, with 11 bases between the two ends. This CDR3 comprises 13 residues. The CDR3: CASQSSSYNEQFF. The CDR3 nucleotides are TGTGCCTCCCAGTCTAGCTCCTACAATGAGCAGTTCTTC.

This clonotype turned up a few times. The chain joins TRBV5-1 to TRBJ2-5; 7 bases agree with TRBD1. J gave up 1 base and V 4 bases, and 4 bases lay outside the gene matches. This CDR3 has 14 residues. CDR1 is SGHRS, CDR2 YFSETQ, per germline. CDR3: CASSKGTVQETQYF. The CDR3 DNA reads TGCGCCAGCAGCAAAGGGACAGTCCAAGAGACCCAGTACTTC. The whole variable domain, remainder taken from reference TRBV5-1 and TRBJ2-5, is KAGVTQTPRYLIKTRGQQVTLSCSPISGHRSVSWYQQTPGQGLQFLFEYFSETQRNKGNFPGRFSGRQFSNSRSEMNVSTLELGDSALYLCASSKGTVQETQYFGPGTRLLVL.

This clonotype was detected only a few times. The chain couples TRBV7-9 to TRBJ1-3; D unresolved. CDR1 SEHNR and CDR2 FQNEAQ come from the germline V gene (reference sequence). The CDR3 is 15 amino acids. Between the trimmed V and J ends, which lost 5 bases and 1 base, there was a span of 12 bases. The CDR3 nucleotides read TGTGCCAGCAGCCTAGGAAGGAGATCTGGAAACACCATATATTTT. It yields the protein CASSLGRRSGNTIYF.

There are many counts of this clonotype. This chain links TRBV12-3 or TRBV12-4 with TRBJ1-6; D uncertain. Trimming removed 5 bases from V and 6 bases from J, with 5 bases in between. This CDR3 is 12 amino acids long. CDR3 loop: CASSGVNSPLHF. In DNA, the CDR3 is TGTGCCAGCAGTGGGGTTAATTCACCCCTCCACTTT.

This clonotype was detected many times. The chain employs TRBV29-1 and TRBJ1-2; TRBD1 matches at 8 bases. Germline V gene data show CDR1 as SQVTM and CDR2 as ANQGSEA. Unmatched junction bases numbered 7, after V lost 4 bases and J lost 0 bases. The CDR3 sequence is 15 residues long. CDR3 nucleotides: TGCAGCGTTGGGACAGGGCCCGAGTCTAACTATGGCTACACCTTC. Translated: CSVGTGPESNYGYTF. The whole variable domain, remainder taken from reference TRBV29-1 and TRBJ1-2, is SAVISQKPSRDICQRGTSLTIQCQVDSQVTMMFWYRQQPGQSLTLIATANQGSEATYESGFVIDKFPISRPNLTFSTLTVSNMSPEDSSIYLCSVGTGPESNYGYTFGSGTRLTVV.